Below, one T cell receptor (beta chain) is given with its context. Its antigen is currently unknown. Primers: 60 Vbeta forward and 13 Jbeta reverse. Sequenced by immunoSEQ multiplex PCR; TCRdb stores in-frame clones only, minus some. The sample contains around 130,000 clones, about 85% of which appear only once. Healthy bone marrow donors supplied every sample. The data are from a study of cytomegalovirus exposure and HLA in healthy donors. Study findings and constraints: Productive status was seen about 90% or about 30% of the time for most TCR beta V segments in an earlier analysis. The authors excluded some V segments, including TRBV6-2 and TRBV6-3, as indistinguishable.

V lost 4 bases to trimming and J lost 2 bases; unmatched junction nucleotides: 5. This CDR3 comprises 14 residues. Germline-derived CDR1 and CDR2 are SGHRS and YFSETQ. Sequences were obtained from PBMCs. This chain connects TRBV5-1 to TRBJ1-1; 7 bases fit TRBD1. The clonotype was recovered from a boy aged 5 to 17 in good health and CMV-seronegative. The CDR3 spells CASSRDSSNTEAFF. As DNA, the CDR3 is TGCGCCAGCAGCCGGGACAGCTCTAACACTGAAGCTTTCTTT.